This T cell receptor beta chain was identified in a study of liver allograft versus peripheral blood T cells. Looking at the study overall: What was compared were the T cell receptor repertoires in transplanted livers and those in the peripheral blood of recipients.

This clonotype came up many times. The antigen remains unidentified. Study-wide results and caveats: Intragraft T cell receptor repertoires of liver allografts were reported to differ from peripheral blood repertoires.

TCRdb re-called the reads through MiXCR, storing one row per CDR3 protein. The sample has about 6,500 distinct CDR3 sequences, approximately 18% seen once; the top ten hold 45% to 65%. The V end lost 2 bases, the J end lost 0 bases, and 10 bases lay between the germline ends. CDR3 length equals 15 residues. Per the germline V gene, CDR1 is LNHDA and CDR2 is SQIVND (reference sequence). This TCR came from a human patient who had a liver transplant. Some T cells may trace back to the graft donor. The chain combines TRBV19 with TRBJ1-1, with D possibly matching TRBD1 (6 bases). CDR3 protein: CASSIWTDLNTEAFF. The CDR3 nucleotides read TGTGCCAGTAGTATATGGACAGACCTGAACACTGAAGCTTTCTTT.